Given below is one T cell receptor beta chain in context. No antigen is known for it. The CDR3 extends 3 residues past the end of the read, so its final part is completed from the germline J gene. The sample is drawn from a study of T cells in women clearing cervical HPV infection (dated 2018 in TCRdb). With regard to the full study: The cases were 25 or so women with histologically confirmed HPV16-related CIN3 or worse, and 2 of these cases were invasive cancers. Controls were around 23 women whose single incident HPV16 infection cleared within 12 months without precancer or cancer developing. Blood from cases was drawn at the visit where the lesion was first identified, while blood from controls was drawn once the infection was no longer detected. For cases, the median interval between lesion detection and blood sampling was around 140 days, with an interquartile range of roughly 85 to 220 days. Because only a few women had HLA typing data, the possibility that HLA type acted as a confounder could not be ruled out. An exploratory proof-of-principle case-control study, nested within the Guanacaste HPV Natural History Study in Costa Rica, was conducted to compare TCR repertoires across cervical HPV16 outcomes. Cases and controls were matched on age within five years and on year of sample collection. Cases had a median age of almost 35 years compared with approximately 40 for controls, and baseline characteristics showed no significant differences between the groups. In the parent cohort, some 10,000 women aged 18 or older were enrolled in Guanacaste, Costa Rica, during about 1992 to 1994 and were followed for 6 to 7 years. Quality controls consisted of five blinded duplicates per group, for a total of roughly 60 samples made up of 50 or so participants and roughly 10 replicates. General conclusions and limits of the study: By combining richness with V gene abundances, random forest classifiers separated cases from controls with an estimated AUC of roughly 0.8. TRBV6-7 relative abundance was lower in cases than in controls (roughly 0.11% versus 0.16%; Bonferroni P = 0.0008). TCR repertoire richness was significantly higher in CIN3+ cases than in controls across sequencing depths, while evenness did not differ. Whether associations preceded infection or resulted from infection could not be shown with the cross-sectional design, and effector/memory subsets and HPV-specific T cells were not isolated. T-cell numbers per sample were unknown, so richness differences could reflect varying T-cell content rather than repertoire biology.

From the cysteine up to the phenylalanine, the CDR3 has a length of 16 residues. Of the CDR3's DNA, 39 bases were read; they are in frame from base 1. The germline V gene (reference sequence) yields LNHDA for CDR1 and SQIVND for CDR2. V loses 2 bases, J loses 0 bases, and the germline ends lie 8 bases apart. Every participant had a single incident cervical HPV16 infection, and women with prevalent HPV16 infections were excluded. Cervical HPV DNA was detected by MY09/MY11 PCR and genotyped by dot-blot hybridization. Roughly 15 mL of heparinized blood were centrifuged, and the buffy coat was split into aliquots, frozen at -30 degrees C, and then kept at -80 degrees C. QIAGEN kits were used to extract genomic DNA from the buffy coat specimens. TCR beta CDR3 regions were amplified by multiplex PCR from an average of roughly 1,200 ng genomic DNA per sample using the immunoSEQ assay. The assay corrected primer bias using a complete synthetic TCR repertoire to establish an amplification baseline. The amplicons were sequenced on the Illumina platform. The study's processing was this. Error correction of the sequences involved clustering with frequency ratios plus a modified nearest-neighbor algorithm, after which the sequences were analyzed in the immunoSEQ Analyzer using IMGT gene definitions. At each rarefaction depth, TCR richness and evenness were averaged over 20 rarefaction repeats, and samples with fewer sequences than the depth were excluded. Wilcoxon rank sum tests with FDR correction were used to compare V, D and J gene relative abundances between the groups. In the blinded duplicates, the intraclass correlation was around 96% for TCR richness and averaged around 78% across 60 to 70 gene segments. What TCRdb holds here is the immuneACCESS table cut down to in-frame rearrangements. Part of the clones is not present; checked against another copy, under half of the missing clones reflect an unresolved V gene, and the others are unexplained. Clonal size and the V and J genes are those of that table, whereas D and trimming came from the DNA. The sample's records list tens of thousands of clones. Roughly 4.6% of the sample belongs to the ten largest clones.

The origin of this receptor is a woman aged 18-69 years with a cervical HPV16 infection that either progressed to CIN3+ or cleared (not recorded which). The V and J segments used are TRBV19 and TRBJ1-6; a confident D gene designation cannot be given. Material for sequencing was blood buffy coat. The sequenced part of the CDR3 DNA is TGTGCCAGTAGTATAAGCGAGATCTCCTATAATTCACCC. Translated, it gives CASSISEISYNSP. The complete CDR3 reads CASSISEISYNSPLHF.